This T cell receptor (beta chain) was obtained from a study of T cell responses to AZD1222 COVID-19 vaccine. About the research overall: Second doses at about 4 or about 12 weeks were pooled.

Study results and limitations: Researchers report vaccine-associated CD4 TCRs spanning spike, with dominance at 160-218 and 743-854. Spike-specific TCR breadth and depth were elevated following two AZD1222 doses. Donors were chiefly white British, with a greater number of females, and clonal diversity was perhaps underestimated.

On this clone itself: Its target is not known.

Germline V gene sequence: CDR1 MDHEN, CDR2 SYDVKM. This CDR3 contains 14 residues. Deletions cut 3 bases from V and 5 bases from J, with 14 bases between. TCRdb's table, derived via immunoSEQ multiplex PCR, lists solely in-frame clones and lacks some. Among roughly 110,000 clones, more than 70% were seen once, and the ten largest hold approximately 7%. This clonotype was obtained from an adult in good health. The chain couples TRBV28 to TRBJ2-7; D remains ambiguous. The sequenced sample was peripheral blood, obtained on day 0 of AZD1222 vaccination. CDR3 bases: TGTGCCAGCAGTTTTCTGGGCCCCGTGGACGAGCAGTACTTC. Its translation: CASSFLGPVDEQYF. Full variable domain (missing parts from reference TRBV28 and TRBJ2-7): DVKVTQSSRYLVKRTGEKVFLECVQDMDHENMFWYRQDPGLGLRLIYFSYDVKMKEKGDIPEGYSVSREKKERFSLILESASTNQTSMYLCASSFLGPVDEQYFGPGTRLTVT.